Each of the 18 T cell receptor beta chains below was sequenced from the same sample in a study of glioma-infiltrating T cells. Using RNA template, CDR3s of TCR alpha and beta were amplified with iRepertoire arm-PCR. TCRdb analysed the multiplex PCR reads with MiXCR anew, one entry per CDR3 protein. The sample holds around 100,000 distinct CDR3 sequences, less than 30% seen once. The sequenced sample consisted of glioma tissue, nonneoplastic brain tissue, or PBMCs (not recorded which). The receptor set was obtained from a human donor with low-grade glioma or glioblastoma, undergoing nonglioma brain surgery, or in good health (not recorded which).

The chain couples TRBV27 to TRBJ2-3, with 10 nucleotides matching TRBD1. The CDR3 sequence is 16 residues long. With V trimmed by 5 bases and J by 5 bases, 10 bases remained unmatched. Germline loops: CDR1 MNHEY, CDR2 SMNVEV (reference sequence). The CDR3: CASSQPRTGGIDTQYF. The CDR3 DNA reads TGTGCCAGCAGTCAGCCCCGGACAGGGGGGATAGATACGCAGTATTTT.

A word on this clonotype: Its ends do not fully match the called genes, so a read error is possible. The gene calls are TRBV18 and TRBJ2-3, with D unresolved. The CDR3 consists of 14 residues. Germline CDR1 and CDR2: KGHSH and LQKENI. The CDR3, as DNA: TGTGCCAGCTCAAGGTCAGCGTTGGCAGACACGCAGTATTTT. Protein product: CASSRSALADTQYF.

The gene calls are TRBV10-3 and TRBJ2-3; the D call may be TRBD1 or TRBD2 (6 bases each). With 3 bases removed from V and 8 bases from J, the gap between germline ends came to 21 bases. CDR1 is ENHRY and CDR2 is SYGVKD in the germline V gene. The CDR3 contains 16 residues. The CDR3 reads CAISDREVVGAGTQYF. CDR3 DNA: TGTGCCATCAGTGATAGGGAGGTGGTGGGGGCCGGTACGCAGTATTTT.

V gene TRBV24-1 combines with J gene TRBJ2-2; unclear D gene. CDR1 KGHDR and CDR2 SFDVKD come from the germline V gene. The CDR3 covers 16 residues. V was pared by 4 bases and J by 5 bases, with 16 bases between. CDR3 coding DNA: TGTGCCACCAGTGACTCCCAGGTTTGGGGTACCGGGGAGCTGTTTTTT. Its translation is CATSDSQVWGTGELFF.

Remarks on this clonotype: A much larger clone differs by one base, so this may be a read error. The chain recombines TRBV7-6 with TRBJ1-1; no reliable D call. CDR1 is SGHVS and CDR2 is FNYEAQ in the germline V gene. This CDR3 contains 17 residues. V lost 2 bases to trimming and J lost 0 bases, with 16 bases between them. CDR3 residues: CASSLNSRIKVNTEAFF. The CDR3 nucleotides are TGTGCCAGCAGCTTAAATTCACGTATTAAAGTGAACACTGAAGCTTTCTTT.

This chain connects TRBV20-1 to TRBJ2-7; D remains unclear. The CDR3 has 11 amino acids. Trimming removed 0 bases from V and 5 bases from J, with 5 bases in between. In germline, CDR1 is DFQATT, CDR2 SNEGSKA (reference sequence). The CDR3 DNA sequence: TGCAGTGCTAGAGATGTTAACGAGCAGTACTTC. It translates to CSARDVNEQYF.

The chain employs TRBV7-9 and TRBJ2-3; TRBD1 matches 7 bases. With 6 bases clipped from V and 4 bases from J, the junction kept 7 bases outside the gene matches. CDR1 and CDR2 from the germline V gene are SEHNR and FQNEAQ (reference sequence). This CDR3 has 14 residues. The CDR3 is CASSRLGGPDTQYF. The CDR3 DNA sequence: TGTGCCAGCAGTCGTTTAGGGGGCCCAGATACGCAGTATTTT. The complete variable domain, with remaining parts taken from reference TRBV7-9 and TRBJ2-3, reads DTGVSQNPRHKITKRGQNVTFRCDPISEHNRLYWYRQTLGQGPEFLTYFQNEAQLEKSRLLSDRFSAERPKGSFSTLEIQRTEQGDSAMYLCASSRLGGPDTQYFGPGTRLTVL.

This clonotype appeared a single time. A single base separates this from a much larger clone, so it may be a read error. The chain is built from TRBV6-6 and TRBJ2-7, with D unresolved. Deletions cut 2 bases from V and 0 bases from J, with 11 bases between. CDR1 and CDR2 (germline): MNHNY, SVGAGI (reference sequence). This CDR3 contains 15 residues. The CDR3 loop reads CASSYRTGASYEQYF. CDR3 in DNA: TGTGCCAGCAGTTACCGAACGGGCGCCTCCTACGAGCAGTACTTC.

Details on this clonotype: The junction shows a germline mismatch at one end, possibly a read error. The gene calls are TRBV7-7 and TRBJ2-2; D gene uncertain. Looked up from germline, CDR1 is SSHAT and CDR2 is FNYEAQ (reference sequence). The CDR3 totals 15 residues. DNA of the CDR3: TGTGCTAGCAGCTTAGGTCAGGTAGACACCGGGGAGCTGTTTTTT. Translated, it gives CASSLGQVDTGELFF.

This clonotype was observed at least ten times. The genes are TRBV6-1 and TRBJ2-3, with TRBD2 as a possible D gene (6 bases). CDR3 length equals 13 residues. The germline V gene has CDR1 MNHNS and CDR2 SASEGT. Trimming cost V 6 bases and J 5 bases, with 12 bases left between them. The CDR3 DNA is TGTGCCAGCAGACGACTAGGAGGAGATACGCAGTATTTT. This sequence encodes CASRRLGGDTQYF.

Of note for this clonotype: This may arise from a read error, as a much more abundant clone is one base away. The CDR3 protein is CVSGAGTGNVGYTF. The CDR3 DNA sequence: TGTGTCAGCGGGGCCGGGACAGGGAACGTCGGCTACACCTTC. This rearrangement joins TRBV28 to TRBJ1-2; 9 bases are a match to TRBD1. CDR3 length equals 14 residues. The germline V gene encodes CDR1 MDHEN and CDR2 SYDVKM.

This clonotype was seen many times. This rearrangement joins TRBV6-1 to TRBJ2-5, with D possibly matching TRBD1 (6 bases). The CDR3 spans 11 residues. Trimming pared 7 bases from V and 7 bases from J, leaving 10 bases between. Germline V gene data show CDR1 as MNHNS and CDR2 as SASEGT. The CDR3 region is CASKIRGTQYF. The CDR3 bases are TGTGCCAGCAAAATCAGGGGGACCCAGTACTTC.

This chain links TRBV2 with TRBJ1-2; D remains unclear. The CDR3 loop spans 14 amino acids. Trimming took off 3 bases at V and 2 bases at J, with 10 bases between the two ends. CDR1 is SNHLY and CDR2 is FYNNEI in the germline V gene. CDR3 in amino acids: CASSEVAANYGYTF. CDR3 in DNA: TGTGCCAGCAGTGAGGTGGCAGCCAACTATGGCTACACCTTC.

This clonotype was counted many times. The chain has TRBV7-2 and TRBJ2-3; D unclear. The CDR3 consists of 14 residues. V gave up 1 base and J gave up 3 bases, with 8 bases separating them. The germline CDR1 and CDR2 sequences are SGHTA and FQGNSA. The DNA for the CDR3 is TGTGCCAGCAGCTTAGATCAAGGGACAGATACGCAGTATTTT. As protein: CASSLDQGTDTQYF.

Concerning this clonotype: A clone one base away is much larger, so this may be a read error. The chain combines TRBV20-1 with TRBJ1-5; no clear D gene. Germline lookup yields CDR1 DFQATT and CDR2 SNEGSKA (reference sequence). This CDR3 region has 14 residues. V was shortened by 0 bases and J by 7 bases, with 13 bases between the two germline ends. Here the CDR3 DNA reads TGCAGTGCTAGAGATCCTTTAGACGGCCAGCCCCAGCATTTT. Protein product: CSARDPLDGQPQHF.

This clonotype was recorded only once. The rearrangement joins TRBV7-2 to TRBJ1-1; D not certain. CDR1 and CDR2 from the germline V gene are SGHTA and FQGNSA. The CDR3 has 16 residues. V was pared by 1 base and J by 4 bases, with 16 bases between. The CDR3 protein is CASSLVVLGSSTEAFF. The CDR3 DNA reads as TGTGCCAGCAGCTTAGTCGTACTGGGGTCGAGCACTGAAGCTTTCTTT.

This clonotype has only a few counts. The CDR3 protein is CASSFVFVPNSGNTIYF. CDR3 nucleotides: TGTGCCAGCAGCTTCGTTTTCGTACCGAACTCTGGAAACACCATATATTTT. V is TRBV11-1 and J is TRBJ1-3; D unresolved. Germline values: CDR1 SGHAT, CDR2 FQDESV (reference sequence). Trimming removed 3 bases at V and 0 bases at J, with 15 bases between. There are 17 residues in the CDR3.

This clonotype was counted between two and nine times. The rearrangement joins TRBV19 to TRBJ2-7; D assignment may be TRBD1 or TRBD2 (5 bases each). Trimming removed 8 bases from V and 3 bases from J, with 14 bases in between. In germline, CDR1 is LNHDA, CDR2 SQIVND (reference sequence). This CDR3 is built from 13 residues. CDR3 residues: CASSPGPHYEQYF. Written as DNA, the CDR3 is TGTGCCAGTTCCCCGGGACCCCACTACGAGCAGTACTTC.